One sample yielded the 24 T cell receptor beta chains listed below, sequenced in a study of T cells in Graves' hyperthyroidism and ophthalmopathy. There were TCR beta CDR3 regions amplified from RNA transcripts. The HTBI primer set drove a first-round RT-PCR of the TCR CDR3. Each CDR3 protein is one row after TCRdb ran MiXCR on the multiplex PCR reads. The sample has about 110,000 distinct CDR3 sequences; 15% to 20% are singletons. Source material: blood. The receptor set was obtained from a woman aged 50 to 60 with Graves' hyperthyroidism.

This clonotype was counted ten times or more. The gene calls are TRBV6-1 and TRBJ2-2; TRBD1 matches at 7 bases. Per the germline V gene, CDR1 is MNHNS and CDR2 is SASEGT. V lost 4 bases to trimming and J lost 0 bases; unmatched junction nucleotides: 5. CDR3 length: 16 residues. CDR3 in amino acids: CASSGGTVANTGELFF. CDR3 coding DNA: TGTGCCAGCAGTGGAGGGACAGTCGCGAACACCGGGGAGCTGTTTTTT.

This clonotype was detected ten times or more. This sequence joins TRBV12-3 or TRBV12-4 and TRBJ2-7; 12 bases agree with TRBD2. This CDR3 contains 16 residues. With V trimmed by 7 bases and J by 1 base, 8 bases remained unmatched. The CDR3 region has the DNA TGTGCCAGCACCTTTCTAGCGGGAGGGCCTTCCTACGAGCAGTACTTC. The encoded protein is CASTFLAGGPSYEQYF.

This clonotype has a count of ten or more. The chain joins TRBV12-3 or TRBV12-4 to TRBJ2-1; D may be TRBD2 (5 bases). V was cut by 5 bases and J by 7 bases, with 21 bases left in between. The CDR3 has 16 amino acids. The CDR3 region has the DNA TGTGCCAGCAGTCCCCAGAGGGCAACCTCGGGGAATGAGCAGTTCTTC. The encoded protein is CASSPQRATSGNEQFF.

This clonotype was seen repeatedly, ten times or more. The genes are TRBV11-2 and TRBJ2-1; D is undetermined. Per the germline V gene, CDR1 is SGHAT and CDR2 is FQNNGV. The CDR3 is 15 amino acids. Trimming stripped 1 base from V and 1 base from J, with 8 bases between. CDR3 in amino acids: CASSLGVQSYNEQFF. CDR3 DNA: TGTGCCAGCAGCTTAGGCGTACAGTCCTACAATGAGCAGTTCTTC. The whole variable domain, remainder taken from reference TRBV11-2 and TRBJ2-1, is EAGVAQSPRYKIIEKRQSVAFWCNPISGHATLYWYQQILGQGPKLLIQFQNNGVVDDSQLPKDRFSAERLKGVDSTLKIQPAKLEDSAVYLCASSLGVQSYNEQFFGPGTRLTVL.

In the case of this clonotype: This may be a read error, as it is one base from a much larger clone. The CDR3 is CASTRTSGISSYNEQLF. Written as DNA, the CDR3 is TGTGCCAGCACCCGGACTAGCGGGATAAGCTCCTACAATGAGCAGCTCTTC. J is TRBJ2-1 and V is TRBV7-9; 12 nucleotides align to TRBD2. CDR1 SEHNR and CDR2 FQNEAQ come from the germline V gene (reference sequence). The CDR3 totals 17 residues.

This clonotype was found many times. The gene calls are TRBV5-1 and TRBJ2-1; TRBD2 matches 8 bases. Germline V CDR1 and CDR2: SGHRS, YFSETQ. V trimming: 1 base; J trimming: 6 bases; junction bases outside the gene matches: 6. CDR3 length: 15 amino acids. CDR3 nucleotide sequence: TGCGCCAGCAGCTTGCTGGCGGGAGGCGGCAATGAGCAGTTCTTC. It yields the protein CASSLLAGGGNEQFF.

This clonotype came up many times. The CDR3 bases are TGTGCCAGCTCACCCCCCCGGGACATATACAATGAGCAGTTCTTC. It is translated as CASSPPRDIYNEQFF. V and J are TRBV18 and TRBJ2-1; a weak D match, TRBD1 (6 bases). CDR1 is KGHSH, CDR2 LQKENI, per germline. This CDR3 has 15 amino acids. Trimming shortened V by 3 bases and J by 4 bases, and 13 bases separated the two germline ends.

The count of this clonotype is one. The rearrangement links TRBV5-5 to TRBJ1-3; D remains unclear. This CDR3 spans 15 amino acids. The V gene's germline CDR1 is SGHKS and CDR2 YYEKEE (reference sequence). Trimming stripped 1 base from V and 0 bases from J, with 8 bases between. In nucleotides, the CDR3 is TGTGCCAGCAGCTTGAGTACAGACTCTGGAAACACCATATATTTT. Amino acid sequence: CASSLSTDSGNTIYF.

The chain is built from TRBV13 and TRBJ1-1; 8 bases are a match to TRBD1. Losses at the gene ends were 5 bases for V and 3 bases for J; bases not matched to a gene: 11. The CDR3 has 16 amino acids. In germline, CDR1 is PRHDT, CDR2 FYEKMQ (reference sequence). As DNA, the CDR3 is TGTGCCAGCAGCCGTGAGGGGGACAGGCGATACACTGAAGCTTTCTTT. Translated: CASSREGDRRYTEAFF.

This clonotype was seen many times. The chain links TRBV4-1 to TRBJ1-4, with D unresolved. There are 16 residues in the CDR3. Germline values: CDR1 MGHRA, CDR2 YSYEKL. V lost 0 bases, J lost 4 bases, and 12 bases lay in between. CDR3 nucleotide sequence: TGCGCCAGCAGCCAAGAAAGGCAACGGGGTAATGAAAAACTGTTTTTT. This encodes CASSQERQRGNEKLFF.

This clonotype has a count of ten or more. V is TRBV12-3 or TRBV12-4 and J is TRBJ1-5; the D is unclear. CDR3 length: 13 residues. Trimming removed 8 bases from V and 4 bases from J, with 12 bases in between. Written as DNA, the CDR3 is TGTGCCAGCTCCGGGCCTCAAAATCAGCCCCAGCATTTT. It encodes CASSGPQNQPQHF.

The sample holds many counts of this clonotype. This chain links TRBV11-2 with TRBJ2-2; maybe TRBD2 (6 bases). V gave up 3 bases and J gave up 0 bases, with 14 bases separating them. The CDR3 runs 17 residues. Germline values: CDR1 SGHAT, CDR2 FQNNGV. The CDR3 nucleotides are TGTGCCAGCAGCTTCGATGCCGGGAGCGCGAACACCGGGGAGCTGTTTTTT. It is translated as CASSFDAGSANTGELFF.

This clonotype was detected ten times or more. The chain combines TRBV15 with TRBJ1-2, with D unresolved. The CDR3 has 12 residues. Looked up from germline, CDR1 is LNHNV and CDR2 is YYDKDF (reference sequence). V was pared by 3 bases and J by 8 bases, with 10 bases between. Here the CDR3 reads CATSSRHFGYTF. As DNA, the CDR3 is TGTGCCACCAGCAGTAGACACTTCGGCTACACCTTC.

CDR3 sequence: CASSLAGGSVPDTQYF. CDR3 in DNA: TGTGCCAGCAGTTTAGCTGGCGGGAGTGTCCCAGATACGCAGTATTTT. V gene TRBV12-3 or TRBV12-4 combines with J gene TRBJ2-3, with 7 bases aligning to TRBD2. The CDR3 sequence is 16 residues long. V was pared by 0 bases and J by 4 bases, with 7 bases of the junction left unmatched.

This clonotype was observed many times. This sequence joins TRBV12-3 or TRBV12-4 and TRBJ1-2; no firm D call. Trimming left V 3 bases short and J 1 base short, with 21 bases between. There are 18 residues in the CDR3. CDR3 protein: CASSFPGQRGMVNYGYTF. CDR3 in DNA: TGTGCCAGCAGTTTCCCGGGCCAACGGGGAATGGTTAACTATGGCTACACCTTC.

This clonotype was seen at least ten times. The chain recombines TRBV6-1 with TRBJ1-2; D is uncertain. Germline V gene sequence: CDR1 MNHNS, CDR2 SASEGT. Trimming left V 8 bases short and J 2 bases short, with 9 bases between. The CDR3 spans 12 residues. The chain's CDR3 is CASRDLNYGYTF. CDR3 nucleotide sequence: TGTGCCAGCCGGGATCTAAACTATGGCTACACCTTC.

This clonotype was detected many times. This CDR3 reads CASSPGGEYGYTF. In DNA, the CDR3 is TGTGCCAGTAGTCCAGGGGGCGAGTATGGCTACACCTTC. This rearrangement joins TRBV19 to TRBJ1-2; 8 positions match TRBD1. This CDR3 is built from 13 residues. Trimming took 5 bases from V and 5 from J; bases not matched to a gene: 4. Germline CDR1 reads LNHDA; CDR2 reads SQIVND (reference sequence).

This clonotype was recorded many times. This chain joins TRBV7-3 and TRBJ1-5, with D unresolved. V was cut by 1 base and J by 3 bases, with 4 bases left in between. The germline V gene encodes CDR1 SGHTA and CDR2 FQGTGA. This CDR3 spans 13 amino acids. CDR3 residues: CASSLNANQPQHF. CDR3 in DNA: TGTGCCAGCAGCTTAAACGCCAATCAGCCCCAGCATTTT.

There are many counts of this clonotype. The chain combines TRBV19 with TRBJ1-5; D call uncertain. V lost 2 bases and J lost 0, with 5 bases in between. This CDR3 spans 14 amino acids. Looked up from germline, CDR1 is LNHDA and CDR2 is SQIVND (reference sequence). DNA of the CDR3: TGTGCCAGTAGTATACTAGCTAGCAATCAGCCCCAGCATTTT. Translation: CASSILASNQPQHF. Full variable domain (missing parts from reference TRBV19 and TRBJ1-5): DGGITQSPKYLFRKEGQNVTLSCEQNLNHDAMYWYRQDPGQGLRLIYYSQIVNDFQKGDIAEGYSVSREKKESFPLTVTSAQKNPTAFYLCASSILASNQPQHFGDGTRLSIL.

This clonotype showed up many times. The chain is built from TRBV29-1 and TRBJ1-1, with D uncertain. The germline V and J ends were trimmed by 2 bases and 2 bases, with 12 bases remaining between them. Germline assignment: CDR1 SQVTM and CDR2 ANQGSEA. There are 14 residues in the CDR3. CDR3 nucleotide sequence: TGCAGCGTTGAACGGCAGCTTCGTAACACTGAAGCTTTCTTT. Its translation is CSVERQLRNTEAFF.

This clonotype was counted ten times or more. The rearrangement joins TRBV5-6 to TRBJ2-5; D perhaps matches TRBD2 (7 bases). Germline assignment: CDR1 SGHDT and CDR2 YYEEEE. This CDR3 is 13 amino acids long. Trimming removed 6 bases from V and 5 bases from J, with 14 bases in between. CDR3 in amino acids: CASNLGGPETQYF. CDR3 DNA sequence: TGTGCCAGCAACCTCGGGGGGCCGGAGACCCAGTACTTC. The entire variable domain, with the rest obtained from reference TRBV5-6 and TRBJ2-5, is as follows: DAGVTQSPTHLIKTRGQQVTLRCSPKSGHDTVSWYQQALGQGPQFIFQYYEEEERQRGNFPDRFSGHQFPNYSSELNVNALLLGDSALYLCASNLGGPETQYFGPGTRLLVL.

Many counts were recorded for this clonotype. CDR3 sequence: CASSPGLAGSDTQYF. DNA of the CDR3: TGTGCCAGCAGTCCGGGACTAGCGGGTTCAGATACGCAGTATTTT. V and J are TRBV12-3 or TRBV12-4 and TRBJ2-3; 12 bases line up with TRBD2. The CDR3 runs 15 residues. J was trimmed by 4 bases and V by 5 bases; bases with no gene match: 4.

This clonotype was seen at least ten times. This chain uses TRBV18 with TRBJ1-2; TRBD1 aligns across 7 bases. This CDR3 has 13 residues. V shed 6 bases, J shed 2 bases, and the junction held 3 bases outside the gene matches. The germline gives CDR1 KGHSH, CDR2 LQKENI. The CDR3 sequence: CASSTGQNYGYTF. CDR3 nucleotides: TGTGCCAGCTCTACGGGACAGAACTATGGCTACACCTTC.

This clonotype has ten or more counts. The J gene is TRBJ2-5, the V gene TRBV20-1; 7 bases agree with TRBD1. The CDR3 length is 13 residues. V trimming: 3 bases; J trimming: 2 bases; junction bases outside the gene matches: 3. Germline V gives CDR1 DFQATT, CDR2 SNEGSKA (reference sequence). The CDR3 bases are TGCAGTGCTAGGAGGGGACAGCAAGAGACCCAGTACTTC. This codes for CSARRGQQETQYF.